These 29 T cell receptor beta chains were sequenced from one sample in a study of T cell responses to AZD1222 COVID-19 vaccine. Repertoires were generated with immunoSEQ multiplex PCR, while TCRdb's copy carries only in-frame clones and drops some. Here the sample spans some 97,000 clones, 70% to 90% being singletons. The sequencing used peripheral blood, collected on day 0 of MenACWY control vaccination. These receptors all stem from an adult in good health.

This clone was seen only once. V gene TRBV5-1 combines with J gene TRBJ2-2, with D possibly being TRBD1 (6 bases). V dropped 3 bases and J dropped 5 bases, with 14 bases sitting between them. The length of the CDR3 is 15 residues. Germline V gene sequence: CDR1 SGHRS, CDR2 YFSETQ. The CDR3 DNA follows: TGCGCCAGCAGCTGGGGGCCAGGGAGAACCGGGGAGCTGTTTTTT. This encodes CASSWGPGRTGELFF.

The gene calls are TRBV6-2 or TRBV6-3 and TRBJ2-7; 8 positions match TRBD1. This CDR3 spans 16 amino acids. J was trimmed by 2 bases and V by 5 bases; bases with no gene match: 11. Germline values: CDR1 MNHEY, CDR2 SVGEGT. In DNA form, the CDR3 reads TGTGCCAGCAGTCTCCCCTCGGCGGACAGGGCCTACGAGCAGTACTTC. This codes for CASSLPSADRAYEQYF.

The V gene is TRBV30, the J gene TRBJ1-6; D is uncertain. V shed 2 bases and J shed 16 bases, with 18 bases lying between them. The germline CDR1 and CDR2 sequences are GTSNPN and SVGIG (reference sequence). The CDR3 runs to 13 residues. Here the CDR3 reads CAWSYQTMKALHF. In nucleotides, the CDR3 is TGTGCCTGGAGTTACCAGACTATGAAGGCTCTCCACTTT. The full variable domain, rest sourced from reference TRBV30 and TRBJ1-6, is SQTIHQWPATLVQPVGSPLSLECTVEGTSNPNLYWYRQAAGRGLQLLFYSVGIGQISSEVPQNLSASRPQDRQFILSSKKLLLSDSGFYLCAWSYQTMKALHFGNGTRLTVT.

The V and J genes are TRBV4-3 and TRBJ2-7; TRBD1 aligns across 8 bases. Losses at the gene ends were 3 bases for V and 4 bases for J; bases not matched to a gene: 8. Germline CDR1 LGHNA, CDR2 YSLEER. The CDR3 is 15 residues long. Here the CDR3 reads CASSQTAGGWYEQYF. The CDR3 DNA reads as TGCGCCAGCAGCCAGACGGCAGGGGGCTGGTACGAGCAGTACTTC.

The chain carries TRBV5-1 and TRBJ2-5, with 9 nucleotides matching TRBD2. This CDR3 spans 16 amino acids. CDR1 and CDR2 from the germline V gene are SGHRS and YFSETQ. Trimming took 4 bases from V and 4 from J; bases not matched to a gene: 11. For the CDR3, the DNA is TGCGCCAGCAGCCTGAATGTAGCGGGAGAGGGAGAGACCCAGTACTTC. Translating it yields CASSLNVAGEGETQYF. Drawing the rest from reference TRBV5-1 and TRBJ2-5, the complete variable domain is KAGVTQTPRYLIKTRGQQVTLSCSPISGHRSVSWYQQTPGQGLQFLFEYFSETQRNKGNFPGRFSGRQFSNSRSEMNVSTLELGDSALYLCASSLNVAGEGETQYFGPGTRLLVL.

This clone has only a few counts. The chain employs TRBV10-3 and TRBJ1-2; no clear D gene. The CDR3 runs 14 residues. Trimming removed 4 bases from V and 5 bases from J, with 14 bases in between. Germline V gene data show CDR1 as ENHRY and CDR2 as SYGVKD. CDR3 in amino acids: CAISAEAVGYGYTF. The CDR3 DNA reads as TGTGCCATCAGTGCCGAGGCTGTTGGGTATGGCTACACCTTC.

The CDR3 loop reads CASSVNRVATEAFF. DNA for the CDR3: TGTGCCAGCAGTGTAAACAGGGTTGCCACTGAAGCTTTCTTT. This chain links TRBV2 with TRBJ1-1; the D gene is possibly TRBD1 (6 bases). V was pared by 4 bases and J by 4 bases, with 13 bases between. Germline assignment: CDR1 SNHLY and CDR2 FYNNEI. The CDR3 loop spans 14 amino acids.

The rearrangement joins TRBV30 to TRBJ1-1; weak D call: TRBD1 (5 bases). The CDR3 has 16 amino acids. Germline values: CDR1 GTSNPN, CDR2 SVGIG (reference sequence). V was cut by 0 bases and J by 4 bases, with 18 bases left in between. The CDR3 nucleotides are TGTGCCTGGAGTGTAAATTACCGGGGGGAGGGCACTGAAGCTTTCTTT. Encoded protein: CAWSVNYRGEGTEAFF.

The genes are TRBV7-2 and TRBJ1-5; D may be TRBD1 (5 bases). There are 14 residues in the CDR3. Germline V gene sequence: CDR1 SGHTA, CDR2 FQGNSA. Deletions cut 5 bases from V and 11 bases from J, with 19 bases between. The CDR3 loop reads CASSLGTLEGAQHF. The CDR3 DNA reads as TGTGCCAGCAGCCTCGGGACCCTTGAAGGAGCCCAGCATTTT.

V is TRBV6-6 and J is TRBJ1-4; no firm D call. V was cut by 5 bases and J by 4 bases, with 14 bases left in between. Germline V gene lookup returns CDR1 MNHNY and CDR2 SVGAGI (reference sequence). CDR3 length: 15 residues. The CDR3 DNA reads TGTGCCAGCAGTCACGGCTGGAGGGTTAATGAAAAACTGTTTTTT. Translated, it gives CASSHGWRVNEKLFF.

The rearrangement links TRBV19 to TRBJ1-1; 8 bases agree with TRBD1. The germline V gene encodes CDR1 LNHDA and CDR2 SQIVND (reference sequence). Germline trimming cut 5 bases from V and 0 bases from J; bases unmatched to any gene: 5. The length of the CDR3 is 15 residues. The CDR3 here is CASSPDRVMNTEAFF. The CDR3 nucleotides are TGTGCCAGTAGTCCGGACAGGGTAATGAACACTGAAGCTTTCTTT. Using reference TRBV19 and TRBJ1-1 for the parts outside the CDR3, the full variable domain is DGGITQSPKYLFRKEGQNVTLSCEQNLNHDAMYWYRQDPGQGLRLIYYSQIVNDFQKGDIAEGYSVSREKKESFPLTVTSAQKNPTAFYLCASSPDRVMNTEAFFGQGTRLTVV.

V gene TRBV9 combines with J gene TRBJ1-2; D perhaps matches TRBD1 (6 bases). CDR3 length: 14 amino acids. V shed 4 bases and J shed 2 bases, with 12 bases lying between them. Germline CDR1 and CDR2: SGDLS and YYNGEE. DNA of the CDR3: TGTGCCAGCAGCACCCAAACAGGGAACTATGGCTACACCTTC. This codes for CASSTQTGNYGYTF. Based on the CDR3 plus reference TRBV9 and TRBJ1-2, the full variable domain is DSGVTQTPKHLITATGQRVTLRCSPRSGDLSVYWYQQSLDQGLQFLIQYYNGEERAKGNILERFSAQQFPDLHSELNLSSLELGDSALYFCASSTQTGNYGYTFGSGTRLTVV.

Written as DNA, the CDR3 is TGTGCCAGCAGCCCCTCTACTCGCACAGATACGCAGTATTTT. This sequence encodes CASSPSTRTDTQYF. The chain employs TRBV28 and TRBJ2-3, with D unclear. Germline lookup yields CDR1 MDHEN and CDR2 SYDVKM. The CDR3 length is 14 residues. Between the trimmed V and J ends, which lost 6 bases and 1 base, there was a span of 11 bases.

The chain employs TRBV19 and TRBJ1-6; the D gene is possibly TRBD1 (5 bases). Trimming stripped 2 bases from V and 6 bases from J, with 14 bases between. CDR1 is LNHDA, CDR2 SQIVND, per germline (reference sequence). This CDR3 region has 16 residues. The CDR3 sequence is CASSIQGGGSNSPLHF. DNA of the CDR3: TGTGCCAGTAGTATACAGGGCGGGGGTTCTAATTCACCCCTCCACTTT. The full variable domain, completed using reference TRBV19 and TRBJ1-6, is DGGITQSPKYLFRKEGQNVTLSCEQNLNHDAMYWYRQDPGQGLRLIYYSQIVNDFQKGDIAEGYSVSREKKESFPLTVTSAQKNPTAFYLCASSIQGGGSNSPLHFGNGTRLTVT.

This clone was picked up a small number of times. This chain connects TRBV19 to TRBJ1-3; D ambiguous. Per the germline V gene, CDR1 is LNHDA and CDR2 is SQIVND (reference sequence). CDR3 size: 14 residues. Trimming left V 3 bases short and J 4 bases short, with 10 bases between. DNA for the CDR3: TGTGCCAGTAGTATGAGAGAGAGCGGAAACACCATATATTTT. Its protein is CASSMRESGNTIYF. Together with reference TRBV19 and TRBJ1-3, the CDR3 gives the full variable domain: DGGITQSPKYLFRKEGQNVTLSCEQNLNHDAMYWYRQDPGQGLRLIYYSQIVNDFQKGDIAEGYSVSREKKESFPLTVTSAQKNPTAFYLCASSMRESGNTIYFGEGSWLTVV.

The chain joins TRBV7-2 to TRBJ1-3; D gene uncertain. The CDR3 runs to 15 residues. Trimming removed 1 base from V and 2 bases from J, with 9 bases in between. Germline values: CDR1 SGHTA, CDR2 FQGNSA. CDR3 loop: CASSLDIETGNTIYF. The DNA of the CDR3 is TGTGCCAGCAGCTTAGACATTGAAACTGGAAACACCATATATTTT.

The gene calls are TRBV9 and TRBJ2-1; 9 nucleotides agree with TRBD2. The CDR3 length is 17 residues. The V and J ends lost 2 bases and 4 bases, in that order; junction bases with no gene match: 10. The V gene's germline CDR1 is SGDLS and CDR2 YYNGEE. CDR3 DNA: TGTGCCAGCAGCGTGGGTAGCGGGAGTTTGACGTACAATGAGCAGTTCTTC. It codes for CASSVGSGSLTYNEQFF.

The rearrangement links TRBV11-3 to TRBJ1-2; tentatively, D is TRBD1 (5 bases). CDR1 is SGHNT, CDR2 YENEEA, per germline. Between the trimmed V and J ends, which lost 5 bases and 4 bases, there was a span of 11 bases. The CDR3 length is 13 residues. The CDR3 bases are TGTGCCAGCAGCGCGGGACGGGGCTATGGCTACACCTTC. Protein sequence: CASSAGRGYGYTF.

The gene calls are TRBV9 and TRBJ2-5, with D tentatively TRBD1 (5 bases). V was shortened by 3 bases and J by 5 bases, with 11 bases between the two germline ends. This CDR3 is built from 13 residues. Germline-derived CDR1 and CDR2 are SGDLS and YYNGEE. The CDR3 coding sequence is TGTGCCAGCAGCGGGCAGGGTCTGGAGACCCAGTACTTC. Its translation is CASSGQGLETQYF.

This chain links TRBV4-3 with TRBJ1-4, with no clear D. CDR3 size: 14 residues. Germline lookup yields CDR1 LGHNA and CDR2 YSLEER. Between the trimmed V and J ends, which lost 1 base and 8 bases, there was a span of 11 bases. In nucleotides, the CDR3 is TGCGCCAGCAGCCAAGTCGGAAAGGGAGAAAAACTGTTTTTT. Amino acids: CASSQVGKGEKLFF.

CDR3 sequence reads: CASSLYAPRTGSYEQYF. The DNA for the CDR3 is TGTGCCAGCAGCTTGTATGCCCCCCGGACAGGATCCTACGAGCAGTACTTC. V gene TRBV5-5 combines with J gene TRBJ2-7; TRBD1 matches at 7 bases. The J segment lost 1 base and the V segment lost 1 base, leaving 11 bases of the junction unmatched. Germline V gene sequence: CDR1 SGHKS, CDR2 YYEKEE (reference sequence). This CDR3 spans 17 amino acids.

This clone was recorded once. V gene TRBV3-1 (or the pseudogene TRBV3-2) combines with J gene TRBJ1-2; D possibly corresponds to TRBD1 (5 bases). Looked up from germline, CDR1 is LGHDT and CDR2 is YNNKEL (reference sequence). The CDR3 is 13 amino acids. V was trimmed by 4 bases and J by 8 bases, leaving 14 bases between them. Written as DNA, the CDR3 is TGTGCCAGCAGCCCACGAACGGGGGGAGGCTACACCTTC. This gives the protein CASSPRTGGGYTF.

The rearrangement links TRBV7-2 to TRBJ1-2; D might be TRBD1 (6 bases). Germline assignment: CDR1 SGHTA and CDR2 FQGNSA. The germline V and J ends were trimmed by 5 bases and 9 bases, with 16 bases remaining between them. This CDR3 comprises 13 residues. CDR3 DNA: TGTGCCAGCAGCACAACAGGGCTTGAGAGCTACACCTTC. Translation: CASSTTGLESYTF.

This chain connects TRBV6-4 to TRBJ1-2; D not resolved. Trimming shortened V by 2 bases and J by 2 bases, and 3 bases separated the two germline ends. The CDR3 length is 12 residues. Per the germline V gene, CDR1 is MRHNA and CDR2 is SNTAGT. In DNA form, the CDR3 reads TGTGCCAGCAGTGACAGAAACTATGGCTACACCTTC. This sequence encodes CASSDRNYGYTF.

This chain uses TRBV3-1 (or the pseudogene TRBV3-2) with TRBJ2-7, with 9 nucleotides matching TRBD2. The CDR3 loop spans 15 amino acids. V lost 2 bases to trimming and J lost 6 bases; unmatched junction nucleotides: 8. Germline V gene lookup returns CDR1 LGHDT and CDR2 YNNKEL (reference sequence). The CDR3 nucleotides are TGTGCCAGCAGCCAAACCCTTAGCGGGGGTGGCGAGCAGTACTTC. Residues: CASSQTLSGGGEQYF.

This clone was counted only a few times. V is TRBV14 and J is TRBJ1-1, with D possibly being TRBD1 (5 bases). This CDR3 has 16 amino acids. V dropped 0 bases and J dropped 0 bases, with 11 bases sitting between them. Germline CDR1 reads SGHDN; CDR2 reads FVKESK. The CDR3 region has the DNA TGTGCCAGCAGCCAAGACGTGGGGCGGGTGAACACTGAAGCTTTCTTT. Amino acids: CASSQDVGRVNTEAFF.

Worth noting for this clone: One end of the junction fails to match germline, which may point to a read error. The genes are TRBV7-9 and TRBJ1-4, with D possibly matching TRBD1 (5 bases). In germline, CDR1 is SEHNR, CDR2 FQNEAQ (reference sequence). CDR3 length equals 14 residues. CDR3 region: CANSPQGAPEKLFF. For the CDR3, the DNA is TGTGCCAACAGCCCCCAAGGGGCGCCTGAAAAACTGTTTTTT.

V usage is TRBV27 and J usage is TRBJ2-3, with a weak D call TRBD2 (7 bases). The CDR3 is 14 residues long. V lost 8 bases to trimming and J lost 4 bases, with 16 bases between them. Germline CDR1 and CDR2: MNHEY and SMNVEV (reference sequence). In DNA form, the CDR3 reads TGTGCCAGCGGGGGGGCCTTGGTGGCAGATACGCAGTATTTT. Translating it yields CASGGALVADTQYF.

The chain employs TRBV9 and TRBJ2-5; D is ambiguous. CDR1 is SGDLS and CDR2 is YYNGEE in the germline V gene. The length of the CDR3 is 13 residues. Trimming removed 4 bases from V and 2 bases from J, with 9 bases in between. The CDR3, as DNA: TGTGCCAGCAGCATTACACAACAAGAGACCCAGTACTTC. The encoded protein is CASSITQQETQYF. The entire variable domain, with the rest obtained from reference TRBV9 and TRBJ2-5, is as follows: DSGVTQTPKHLITATGQRVTLRCSPRSGDLSVYWYQQSLDQGLQFLIQYYNGEERAKGNILERFSAQQFPDLHSELNLSSLELGDSALYFCASSITQQETQYFGPGTRLLVL.